Listed below are T cell receptor beta chains from one sample, sequenced in a study of early T cells in non-severe SARS-CoV-2 infection. MiXCR, applied by TCRdb to the 5' RACE reads, yields one record per CDR3 protein. The sample contains about 35,000 distinct CDR3 sequences, over 4.5% of which appear only once. The sequenced sample was whole blood. The receptor source for this set is an adult who was a healthcare worker with PCR-confirmed SARS-CoV-2 infection or an uninfected control (not recorded which). The CDR3 runs from the conserved cysteine through the conserved F or W. Each record gives: clone size, J gene, D gene, V gene, CDR3 DNA, CDR3 protein. D genes are given only for firm matches. Size is stated for part of the rows, as once, few or many counts, or as a class when the clone is expanded.

>many|TRBJ2-1|NA|TRBV11-1
TGTGCCAGCAGCTTATACGACCGGGGGAACTCCTACAATGAGCAGTTCTTC
CASSLYDRGNSYNEQFF
>many|TRBJ1-4|TRBD1|TRBV11-2
TGTGCCAGCAGTTCCGGGACAGTTAATGAAAAACTGTTTTTT
CASSSGTVNEKLFF
>NA|TRBJ2-7|TRBD1|TRBV20-1
TGCAGTGCTAGAGACACGGGGACAGGGTACGAGCAGTACTTC
CSARDTGTGYEQYF
>many|TRBJ2-7|NA|TRBV28
TGTGCCAGCAGTTTGAGTGGGGCCTACGAGCAGTACTTC
CASSLSGAYEQYF
>few|TRBJ2-1|NA|TRBV2
TGTGCCAGCAGTGAATCAGGGCCCTACAATGAGCAGTTCTTC
CASSESGPYNEQFF
>many|TRBJ2-1|NA|TRBV3-1
TGTGCCAGCAGCCAAGGAGGGGACGCCGAGCAGTTCTTC
CASSQGGDAEQFF
>many|TRBJ2-7|NA|TRBV27
TGTGCCAGCAGTCGGGACCGATCCGAGCAGTACTTC
CASSRDRSEQYF
>many|TRBJ1-6|TRBD1|TRBV3-1
TGTGCCAGCAGCCAGCTACAGGGGGCTGGTTCACCCCTCCACTTT
CASSQLQGAGSPLHF
>many|TRBJ1-5|NA|TRBV29-1
TGCAGCGTTGCGTACAGTCTCAATCAGCCCCAGCATTTT
CSVAYSLNQPQHF
>many|TRBJ2-7|TRBD1|TRBV24-1
TGTGCCACCAGCGGGGACAGGGCGCCTGGGAGGCAGTACTTC
CATSGDRAPGRQYF
>many|TRBJ1-4|NA|TRBV30
TGTGCCTGGAGCGGTGGGCTTGGTGAAAAACTGTTTTTT
CAWSGGLGEKLFF
>many|TRBJ2-2|TRBD2|TRBV24-1
TGTGCCACCAGTGGTAGACTAGCGGGAGGGCCTGTGGACACCGGGGAGCTGTTTTTT
CATSGRLAGGPVDTGELFF
>many|TRBJ1-1|NA|TRBV5-1
TGCGCCAGACCCCTCGGGGGGAACACTGAAGCTTTCTTT
CARPLGGNTEAFF
>few|TRBJ2-7|NA|TRBV29-1
TGCAGCGTTGGTTGGGGTAACGAGCAGTACTTC
CSVGWGNEQYF
>many|TRBJ2-1|TRBD1|TRBV19
TGTGCCAGTAGTCAGCGGACAGGGGAGATTTATGAGCAGTTCTTC
CASSQRTGEIYEQFF
>many|TRBJ1-1|TRBD1|TRBV12-5
TGTGCTAGTGGTTTGCCCCAGGGGGCGAAACCTTTCTTT
CASGLPQGAKPFF
>many|TRBJ2-3|NA|TRBV6-1
TGTGCCAGCAGTGGGGCCCAGGGCGCGACGCAGTATTTT
CASSGAQGATQYF
>many|TRBJ1-4|NA|TRBV29-1
TGCAGCGCGGTGGTAACAACTAATGAAAAACTGTTTTTT
CSAVVTTNEKLFF
>many|TRBJ2-1|TRBD2|TRBV10-3
TGTGCCATCAGATCGCGCGGACTAGCGGATGAGCAGTTCTTC
CAIRSRGLADEQFF
>many|TRBJ1-1|NA|TRBV27
TGTGCCAGCAGTTTCACCGCGAACACTGAAGCTTTCTTT
CASSFTANTEAFF
>many|TRBJ2-2|TRBD2|TRBV4-2
TGTGCCAGCAGCCAAGTAAAACTAGCGGGAGTAGGCCCCGGGGAGCTGTTTTTT
CASSQVKLAGVGPGELFF
>NA|TRBJ1-3|NA|TRBV20-1
TGCAGTGCTGCTCGGGGAGGTGGAAACACCATATATTTT
CSAARGGGNTIYF
>many|TRBJ2-7|NA|TRBV20-1
TGCAGTGCTAGGGACGCAAGGAGCTCCTACGAGCAGTACTTC
CSARDARSSYEQYF
>NA|TRBJ2-7|TRBD2|TRBV3-1
TGTGCCAGCAGCCAAGTCAGGACTAGCGGTTACGAGCAGTACTTC
CASSQVRTSGYEQYF
>many|TRBJ2-6|TRBD1|TRBV10-3
TGTGCCATCAGTGAGACAGGGGCCTCTGGGGCCAACGTCCTGACTTTC
CAISETGASGANVLTF
>many|TRBJ1-5|NA|TRBV6-5
TGTGCCAGCAGTTACTCGGCAGGGCCACAGCCCCAGCATTTT
CASSYSAGPQPQHF
>many|TRBJ1-1|NA|TRBV7-9
TGTGCCAGCAGCTTAGCGGGTTTGAGGGACGGCATGAACACTGAAGCTTTCTTT
CASSLAGLRDGMNTEAFF
>many|TRBJ2-7|NA|TRBV6-2/TRBV6-3
TGTGCCAGCAGTTGGACACAGGGATACGAGCAGTACTTC
CASSWTQGYEQYF
>once|TRBJ2-7|NA|TRBV5-4
TGTGCCAGCAGCTACCGGGACGCGGGCTCCTACGAGCAGTACTTC
CASSYRDAGSYEQYF
>many|TRBJ2-1|TRBD1|TRBV9
TGTGCCAGCAGCGCCGGGACAGGGGGCGGAACTCTGGACAATGAGCAGTTCTTC
CASSAGTGGGTLDNEQFF
>many|TRBJ2-6|TRBD2|TRBV5-1
TGCGCCAGCAGACTAGCGGGATTCGCCGGGGCCAACGTCCTGACTTTC
CASRLAGFAGANVLTF
>NA|TRBJ1-1|TRBD1|TRBV5-1
TGCGCCAGCAGCAAGTACTCAGGGGGCTCAGAAGCTTTCTTT
CASSKYSGGSEAFF
>few|TRBJ2-3|NA|TRBV27
TGTGCCAGCAGTTTATCCGGTCATCCCCGCGGAGATACGCAGTATTTT
CASSLSGHPRGDTQYF
>NA|TRBJ2-1|NA|TRBV12-3/TRBV12-4
TGTGCCAGCACCCAGACAGCCTACAATGAGCAGTTCTTC
CASTQTAYNEQFF
>many|TRBJ1-3|NA|TRBV28
TGTGCCAGCAGTTTCAGGGGCTCTGGAAACACCATATATTTT
CASSFRGSGNTIYF
>many|TRBJ1-4|NA|TRBV7-9
TGTGCCAGCAGATCAGGGGCTGGACAGAGGAATGAAAAACTGTTTTTT
CASRSGAGQRNEKLFF
>many|TRBJ1-2|NA|TRBV4-1
TGCGCCAGCAGCCCCCACCGGACAGATACTAACTATGGCTACACCTTC
CASSPHRTDTNYGYTF
>many|TRBJ2-7|NA|TRBV5-1
TGCGCCAGCAGCTTCCAGGACAACTCCTACGAGCAGTACTTC
CASSFQDNSYEQYF
>NA|TRBJ2-5|NA|TRBV18
TGTGCCAGCTCACCCGGGGGCGAGATAGCAGAGACCCAGTACTTC
CASSPGGEIAETQYF
>many|TRBJ2-5|NA|TRBV4-1
TGCGCCAGCAGCCAAGATGGTAAGGGGGAAGAGACCCAGTACTTC
CASSQDGKGEETQYF
>many|TRBJ2-7|NA|TRBV30
TGTGCCTGGGACGACTCGGCCTACGAGCAGTACTTC
CAWDDSAYEQYF
>NA|TRBJ1-4|NA|TRBV29-1
TGCAGCGCGGGAGGGGGACCCTCTATCGAAAAACTGTTTTTT
CSAGGGPSIEKLFF
>NA|TRBJ2-4|NA|TRBV6-4
TGTGCCAGCAGTGAACAGCATCAAGAAAACATTCAGTACTTC
CASSEQHQENIQYF
>many|TRBJ1-1|NA|TRBV11-2
TGTGCCAGCAGCTTAGCGGCAAGGGGAACTGAAGCTTTCTTT
CASSLAARGTEAFF
>many|TRBJ1-1|NA|TRBV9
TGTGCCAGGGTCTGGACTGAAGCTTTCTTT
CARVWTEAFF
>many|TRBJ2-3|NA|TRBV6-1
TGTGCCAGCAGTGTATCGATAGCCGATACGCAGTATTTT
CASSVSIADTQYF
>many|TRBJ2-1|NA|TRBV7-6
TGTGCCAGCAGCCCTCAGACTAGCTACAATGAGCAGTTCTTC
CASSPQTSYNEQFF
>many|TRBJ2-1|TRBD2|TRBV12-3/TRBV12-4
TGTGCCAGCACCCGTCCGGGGGGGTCCTACAATGAGCAGTTCTTC
CASTRPGGSYNEQFF
>many|TRBJ1-1|NA|TRBV5-1
TGCGCCAGCCGTCAGAGTTCCACTGAAGCTTTCTTT
CASRQSSTEAFF
>many|TRBJ2-6|NA|TRBV5-5
TGTGCCAGCAGCCCCAACCCCCCTCGCTCTGGGGCCAACGTCCTGACTTTC
CASSPNPPRSGANVLTF
>many|TRBJ2-6|NA|TRBV5-6
TGTGCCAGCAGCCCGGACAGGGCCAACGTCCTGACTTTC
CASSPDRANVLTF
>many|TRBJ1-5|NA|TRBV20-1
TGCAGTGCTACACAAAGCAACAATCAGCCCCAGCATTTT
CSATQSNNQPQHF
>many|TRBJ1-3|TRBD1|TRBV27
TGTGCCAGCAGTCCATACCGGGACAGGGGTAGGGCATCTGGAAACACCATATATTTT
CASSPYRDRGRASGNTIYF
>many|TRBJ2-1|NA|TRBV29-1
TGCAGCGTCCGATACAGGGACCCCTACAATGAGCAGTTCTTC
CSVRYRDPYNEQFF
>many|TRBJ2-3|NA|TRBV4-1
TGCGCCAGCAGCCAAGAAGGTGGCGGATTTTCTAGCACAGATACGCAGTATTTT
CASSQEGGGFSSTDTQYF